The following is a T cell receptor beta chain sequence with its context. Antigen specificity is unknown. This entry belongs to a study of cytomegalovirus exposure and HLA in healthy donors. Broader study findings: For presence/absence analyses, sequencing depth was assumed to be roughly uniform across donors. Altogether, about 160 TCR beta chains were recorded as cytomegalovirus-associated. TRBV6-2, TRBV6-3 and other indistinguishable V segments were excluded.

The PCR employed 60 Vbeta primers together with 13 Jbeta primers. Method: immunoSEQ multiplex PCR; TCRdb's copy keeps in-frame clones and lacks some. The data contain approximately 220,000 clones, roughly 83% of them seen just once; the ten biggest clones take up about 0.77%. The length of the CDR3 is 13 residues. Losses at the gene ends were 7 bases for V and 3 bases for J; bases not matched to a gene: 3. CDR1 ENHRY and CDR2 SYGVKD come from the germline V gene. The V call is TRBV10-3, the J call TRBJ2-3; 8 bases align to TRBD2. The sample taken for sequencing was PBMCs. The receptor was derived from a boy aged 2 to 10 in good health and CMV-seronegative. The DNA for the CDR3 is TGTGCCATCACGGGGGGGCGTACAGATACGCAGTATTTT. It encodes CAITGGRTDTQYF.